These 18 T cell receptor beta chains were sequenced from one sample in a study of T cell clonality in common variable immunodeficiency. Method: immunoSEQ multiplex PCR; TCRdb's copy keeps in-frame clones and lacks some. The sample lists over 35,000 clones, none appearing once, the ten largest making up approximately 8.8%. Sequenced input: peripheral blood mononuclear cells. These receptors originate from a person aged 18 to 75 in good health.

This clone was counted many times. The CDR3 DNA, read in part, is TGTGCCACCAGTGACTCAACACAGGGGAGCCCCTACAATGAG. This translates into CATSDSTQGSPYNE. The whole CDR3 is CATSDSTQGSPYNEQFF. The rearrangement links TRBV24-1 to TRBJ2-1; 7 nucleotides align to TRBD1. Read data end 3 residues before the CDR3 end; the end is taken from the germline J gene. J lost 2 bases, V lost 4 bases, and 10 bases had no gene match. The length of the CDR3 is 17 residues. Germline lookup yields CDR1 KGHDR and CDR2 SFDVKD.

A remark on this clone: The sequenced fragment ends 3 residues before the CDR3 boundary, so the rest is inferred from the germline J gene. This chain uses TRBV10-2 with TRBJ2-7; 8 nucleotides line up with TRBD2. The CDR3 runs 15 residues. Germline-derived CDR1 and CDR2 are WSHSY and SAAADI. V trimming: 7 bases; J trimming: 0 bases; junction bases outside the gene matches: 8. The CDR3 bases that were read are TGCGCCAGCACCTCCTCCGGGACTAGCTCCTACGAG. Translation: CASTSSGTSSYE. The CDR3 in full is CASTSSGTSSYEQYF.

This clone was counted many times. At one end, the junction sequence differs from germline, possibly due to a read error. The CDR3 end falls 3 residues outside the read, so it is completed with the germline J gene. The chain joins TRBV7-9 to TRBJ1-2; D is ambiguous. The CDR3 extends over 15 amino acids. CDR1 is SEHNR, CDR2 FQNEAQ, per germline (reference sequence). The CDR3 here is CTSNPSEVTRGDYTF. The CDR3 DNA, read in part, is TGTACCAGCAATCCGTCGGAGGTCACGCGCGGGGAC.

This clone was seen a handful of times. The read ends 3 residues shy of where the CDR3 ends; the end is completed using the germline J gene. The chain has TRBV30 and TRBJ1-2; D might be TRBD1 (6 bases). This CDR3 is 15 amino acids long. Germline CDR1 and CDR2: GTSNPN and SVGIG (reference sequence). The CDR3 here is CARKGWQGTTDTYTF. CDR3 bases read: TGTGCCCGGAAGGGATGGCAGGGGACGACAGATACC. The whole variable domain, filled in from reference TRBV30 and TRBJ1-2, reads SQTIHQWPATLVQPVGSPLSLECTVEGTSNPNLYWYRQAAGRGLQLLFYSVGIGQISSEVPQNLSASRPQDRQFILSSKKLLLSDSGFYLCARKGWQGTTDTYTFGSGTRLTVV.

At least ten counts were recorded for this clone. Coverage ceases 3 residues before the CDR3 finishes, and the germline J gene fills in the end. The gene calls are TRBV30 and TRBJ1-1, with a weak D call TRBD1 (5 bases). Germline V gene sequence: CDR1 GTSNPN, CDR2 SVGIG (reference sequence). The CDR3 extends over 12 amino acids. Trimming took off 2 bases at V and 7 bases at J, with 11 bases between the two ends. The CDR3 protein is CAWSPGGVEAFF. The CDR3 bases that were read are TGTGCCTGGAGTCCCGGAGGGGTTGAA.

The table lists this clone with many counts. The sequence runs out 3 residues before the end of the CDR3; the remainder is reconstructed from the germline J gene. The chain couples TRBV10-3 to TRBJ1-2; 8 nucleotides align to TRBD1. The V gene's germline CDR1 is ENHRY and CDR2 SYGVKD. V gave up 0 bases and J gave up 6 bases; unmatched junction bases: 9. The CDR3 loop spans 16 amino acids. CDR3 sequence reads: CAISESTGGEVDGYTF. Incomplete CDR3 DNA: TGTGCCATCAGTGAGTCAACAGGGGGTGAAGTCGATGGC.

This clone was counted many times. Read sequence stops 3 residues before the CDR3 end, and the germline J gene provides the missing end. The J gene is TRBJ2-1, the V gene TRBV18; TRBD1 matches at 11 bases. This CDR3 has 17 residues. CDR1 is KGHSH and CDR2 is LQKENI in the germline V gene. V lost 3 bases to trimming and J lost 2 bases; unmatched junction nucleotides: 6. CDR3 DNA (partial): TGTGCCAGCTCACCGCCCGGGACAGGGGGAACCTACAATGAG. Protein sequence: CASSPPGTGGTYNE. The complete CDR3 protein is CASSPPGTGGTYNEQFF.

This clone was found many times. From the germline J gene comes the end of the CDR3, since the read stops 3 residues before it. J is TRBJ2-2 and V is TRBV2; 8 nucleotides align to TRBD1. The ends lost 9 bases at V and 6 bases at J; junction bases unmatched: 12. Germline V CDR1 and CDR2: SNHLY, FYNNEI. The CDR3 sequence is 15 residues long. The CDR3 spells CASTIGQGGSGELFF. The CDR3 bases that were read are TGTGCCAGTACTATCGGACAGGGAGGTTCCGGGGAG.

On this clone: From the germline J gene comes the end of the CDR3, since the read stops 3 residues before it. This sequence joins TRBV30 and TRBJ2-4; D is unclear. Germline-derived CDR1 and CDR2 are GTSNPN and SVGIG (reference sequence). This CDR3 is 12 amino acids long. The covered CDR3 bases are TGTGCCTGGAACTCGCAGTACTATGGT. Protein product: CAWNSQYYG. The entire CDR3 protein reads CAWNSQYYGQYF.

This clone was observed at least ten times. The read ends 3 residues before the CDR3 terminus; that terminus is restored from the germline J gene. This chain uses TRBV7-3 with TRBJ2-1, with D uncertain. The CDR3 is made up of 15 amino acids. The germline V gene encodes CDR1 SGHTA and CDR2 FQGTGA. V was pared by 5 bases and J by 8 bases, with 19 bases between. Partial CDR3 DNA: TGTGCCAGCAGCAGCCATGTGGGCTCCTTGGATGAG. It yields the protein CASSSHVGSLDE. The whole CDR3 sequence is CASSSHVGSLDEQFF.

By frequency in the sample, this clone is medium-sized. The read stops 3 residues short of the end of the CDR3; the missing end is completed from the germline J gene. This chain links TRBV30 with TRBJ2-5; D perhaps matches TRBD2 (6 bases). The germline CDR1 and CDR2 sequences are GTSNPN and SVGIG (reference sequence). Trimming removed 5 bases from V and 6 bases from J, with 7 bases in between. The CDR3 is made up of 10 amino acids. Partial CDR3 DNA: TGTGCCTGGGGGGGGAAGACC. It yields the protein CAWGGKT. The whole CDR3 reads CAWGGKTQYF. Full variable domain (missing parts from reference TRBV30 and TRBJ2-5): SQTIHQWPATLVQPVGSPLSLECTVEGTSNPNLYWYRQAAGRGLQLLFYSVGIGQISSEVPQNLSASRPQDRQFILSSKKLLLSDSGFYLCAWGGKTQYFGPGTRLLVL.

This clone was detected ten times or more. Partial CDR3 DNA: TGCAGCGTTGGGGACCCAAGCGGGAGGGCAGATACG. This translates into CSVGDPSGRADT. The complete CDR3 sequence is CSVGDPSGRADTQYF. The J gene is TRBJ2-3, the V gene TRBV29-1; TRBD2 agrees at 10 bases. The read gets to within 3 residues of the CDR3 end, and the germline J gene fills in the rest. This CDR3 contains 15 residues. Germline CDR1 SQVTM, CDR2 ANQGSEA. Unmatched junction bases numbered 8, after V lost 4 bases and J lost 4 bases.

This clone was found many times. The read ends 3 residues shy of where the CDR3 ends; the end is completed using the germline J gene. J is TRBJ1-4 and V is TRBV2, with 7 bases lining up with TRBD1. CDR3 length equals 15 residues. Trimming took 2 bases from V and 4 from J; bases not matched to a gene: 4. In germline, CDR1 is SNHLY, CDR2 FYNNEI. The part of the CDR3 DNA that was read is TGTGCCAGCAGTGAACAGGGGGGCATTAATGAAAAA. It codes for CASSEQGGINEK. The whole CDR3 protein reads CASSEQGGINEKLFF. Complete variable domain (other parts from reference TRBV2 and TRBJ1-4): EPEVTQTPSHQVTQMGQEVILRCVPISNHLYFYWYRQILGQKVEFLVSFYNNEISEKSEIFDDQFSVERPDGSNFTLKIRSTKLEDSAMYFCASSEQGGINEKLFFGSGTQLSVL.

This clone was recorded a few times. The read terminates 3 residues ahead of where the CDR3 ends, so the germline J gene completes it. The chain combines TRBV6-1 with TRBJ1-2, with D possibly TRBD1 on 6 matching bases. The germline gives CDR1 MNHNS, CDR2 SASEGT. The CDR3 totals 14 residues. CDR3 sequence: CASSERQVYNDYTF. Incomplete CDR3 DNA: TGTGCCAGCAGTGAACGACAGGTTTACAATGAC.

This clone was recorded many times. The sequenced fragment ends 3 residues before the CDR3 boundary, so the rest is inferred from the germline J gene. The V gene is TRBV5-1, the J gene TRBJ2-2; 8 bases are shared with TRBD2. Germline lookup yields CDR1 SGHRS and CDR2 YFSETQ. V shed 2 bases and J 4 bases; nucleotides not matched to a gene: 4. The CDR3 has 15 amino acids. The CDR3 DNA, read in part, is TGCGCCAGCAGCTTAGCGGGAGAGGGCACCGGGGAG. It yields the protein CASSLAGEGTGE. The entire CDR3 protein is CASSLAGEGTGELFF.

This clone was detected many times. The read ends 3 residues early relative to the CDR3; the germline J gene fills the gap. The chain employs TRBV5-8 and TRBJ2-1; D perhaps matches TRBD1 (6 bases). Germline CDR1 SGHTS, CDR2 YDEGEE. V was cut by 6 bases and J by 8 bases, with 12 bases left in between. There are 12 residues in the CDR3. The sequenced CDR3 bases are TGTGCCAGCACCCAGGACAGCCATGAG. This encodes CASTQDSHE. The full CDR3 sequence reads CASTQDSHEQFF.

This clone was counted ten times or more. The read stops 3 residues short of the end of the CDR3; the missing end is completed from the germline J gene. The chain carries TRBV11-3 and TRBJ2-5, with 8 positions matching TRBD2. Germline V gives CDR1 SGHNT, CDR2 YENEEA. The CDR3 spans 14 residues. V lost 0 bases and J lost 4; bases outside the gene matches: 1. CDR3: CASSLDGGGETQYF. The CDR3 DNA, read in part, is TGTGCCAGCAGCTTAGACGGGGGGGGAGAGACC.

This clone came up many times. The read ends 3 residues early relative to the CDR3; the germline J gene fills the gap. V usage is TRBV19 and J usage is TRBJ2-5, with 8 positions matching TRBD2. Germline values: CDR1 LNHDA, CDR2 SQIVND (reference sequence). V trimming: 5 bases; J trimming: 5 bases; junction bases outside the gene matches: 19. The CDR3 consists of 18 residues. Incomplete CDR3 DNA: TGTGCCAGTAGTCTGGATTCAACCGGGACTAGTTTTAGGGAGACC. This sequence encodes CASSLDSTGTSFRET. The complete CDR3 reads CASSLDSTGTSFRETQYF. Filled out from reference TRBV19 and TRBJ2-5, the complete variable domain reads DGGITQSPKYLFRKEGQNVTLSCEQNLNHDAMYWYRQDPGQGLRLIYYSQIVNDFQKGDIAEGYSVSREKKESFPLTVTSAQKNPTAFYLCASSLDSTGTSFRETQYFGPGTRLLVL.